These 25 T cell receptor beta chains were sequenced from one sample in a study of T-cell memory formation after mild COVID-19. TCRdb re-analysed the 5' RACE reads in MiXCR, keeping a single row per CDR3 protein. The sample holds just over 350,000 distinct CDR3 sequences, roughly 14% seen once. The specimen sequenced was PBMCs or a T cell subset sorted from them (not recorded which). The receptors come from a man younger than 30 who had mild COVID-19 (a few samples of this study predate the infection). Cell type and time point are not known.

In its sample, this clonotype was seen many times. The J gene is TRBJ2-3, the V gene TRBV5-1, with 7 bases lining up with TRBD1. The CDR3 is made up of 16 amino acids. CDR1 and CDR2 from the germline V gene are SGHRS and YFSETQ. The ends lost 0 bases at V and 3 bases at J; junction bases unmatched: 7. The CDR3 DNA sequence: TGCGCCAGCAGCTTGGGAGTGGGACAGCCTACAGATACGCAGTATTTT. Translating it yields CASSLGVGQPTDTQYF.

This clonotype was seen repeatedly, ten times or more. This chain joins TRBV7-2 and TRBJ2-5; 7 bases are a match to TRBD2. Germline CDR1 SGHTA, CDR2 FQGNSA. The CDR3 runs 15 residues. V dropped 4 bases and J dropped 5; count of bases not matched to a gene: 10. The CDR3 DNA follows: TGTGCCAGCAGCTGGACGGCGGGGGTTGGGGAGACCCAGTACTTC. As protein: CASSWTAGVGETQYF.

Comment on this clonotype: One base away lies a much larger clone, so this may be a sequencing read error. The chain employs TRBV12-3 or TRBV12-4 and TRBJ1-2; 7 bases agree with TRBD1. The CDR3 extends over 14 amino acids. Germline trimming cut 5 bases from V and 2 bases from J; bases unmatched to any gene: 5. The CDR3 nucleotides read TGTGCCAGCAGTCCCCAGACAGGGAACTATGGCTACACCTTC. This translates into CASSPQTGNYGYTF.

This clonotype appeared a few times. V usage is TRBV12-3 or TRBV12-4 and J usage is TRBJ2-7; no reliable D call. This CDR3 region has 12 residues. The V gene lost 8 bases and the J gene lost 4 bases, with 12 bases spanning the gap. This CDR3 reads CASEGHLYEQYF. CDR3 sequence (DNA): TGTGCCAGCGAAGGCCATTTATACGAGCAGTACTTC.

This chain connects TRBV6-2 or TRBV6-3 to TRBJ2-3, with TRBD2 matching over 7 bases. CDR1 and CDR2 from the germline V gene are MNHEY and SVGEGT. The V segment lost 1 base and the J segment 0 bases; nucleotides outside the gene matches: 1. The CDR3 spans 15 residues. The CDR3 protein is CASSYLRGSTDTQYF. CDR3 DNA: TGTGCCAGCAGTTACTTGCGGGGGAGCACAGATACGCAGTATTTT.

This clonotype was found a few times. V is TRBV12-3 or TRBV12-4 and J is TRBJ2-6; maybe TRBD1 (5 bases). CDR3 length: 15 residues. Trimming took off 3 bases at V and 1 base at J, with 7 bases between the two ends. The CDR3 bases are TGTGCCAGCAGTTTTCAGGGTTCTGGGGCCAACGTCCTGACTTTC. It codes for CASSFQGSGANVLTF.

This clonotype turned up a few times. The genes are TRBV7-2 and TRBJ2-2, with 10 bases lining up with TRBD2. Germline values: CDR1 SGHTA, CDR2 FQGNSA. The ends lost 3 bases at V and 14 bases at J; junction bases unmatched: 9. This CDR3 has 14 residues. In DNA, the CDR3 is TGTGCCAGCAGCTTTTTAGCGGGGGGCCATCCCCTGTTTTTT. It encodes CASSFLAGGHPLFF.

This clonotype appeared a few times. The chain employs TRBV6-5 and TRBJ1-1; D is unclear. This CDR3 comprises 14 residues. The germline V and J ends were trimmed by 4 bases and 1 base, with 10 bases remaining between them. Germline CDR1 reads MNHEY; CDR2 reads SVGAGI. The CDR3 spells CASSSPLGNTEAFF. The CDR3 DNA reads TGTGCCAGCAGTTCCCCTCTGGGGAACACTGAAGCTTTCTTT.

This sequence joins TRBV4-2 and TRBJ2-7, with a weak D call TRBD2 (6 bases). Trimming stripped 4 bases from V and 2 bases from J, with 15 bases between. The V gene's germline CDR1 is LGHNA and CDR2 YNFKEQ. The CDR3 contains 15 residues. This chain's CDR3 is CASSLSPSGPYEQYF. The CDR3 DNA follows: TGTGCCAGCAGCCTCAGTCCCAGCGGGCCCTACGAGCAGTACTTC.

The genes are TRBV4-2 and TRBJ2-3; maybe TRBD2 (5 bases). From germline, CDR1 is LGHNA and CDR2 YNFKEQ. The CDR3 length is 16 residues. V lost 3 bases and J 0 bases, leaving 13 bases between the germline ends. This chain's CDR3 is CASSHIQTGSTDTQYF. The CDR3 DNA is TGTGCCAGCAGCCACATCCAGACGGGGAGCACAGATACGCAGTATTTT.

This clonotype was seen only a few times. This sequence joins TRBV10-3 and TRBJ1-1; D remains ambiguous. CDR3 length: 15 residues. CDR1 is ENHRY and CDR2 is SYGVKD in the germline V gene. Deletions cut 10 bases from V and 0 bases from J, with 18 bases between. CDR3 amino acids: CATRDTYEMNTEAFF. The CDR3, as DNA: TGTGCCACCCGTGACACATACGAAATGAACACTGAAGCTTTCTTT.

CDR3 sequence (DNA): TGCGCCAGCAGCTTCGGACAGACTAATGAAAAACTGTTTTTT. Its translation is CASSFGQTNEKLFF. The chain joins TRBV5-1 to TRBJ1-4; D is possibly TRBD1 (6 bases). In germline, CDR1 is SGHRS, CDR2 YFSETQ. Trimming removed 2 bases from V and 2 bases from J, with 7 bases in between. This CDR3 has 14 amino acids.

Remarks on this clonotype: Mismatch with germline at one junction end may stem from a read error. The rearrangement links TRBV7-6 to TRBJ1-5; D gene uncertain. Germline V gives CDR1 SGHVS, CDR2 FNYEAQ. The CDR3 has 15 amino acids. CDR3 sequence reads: CASSPSGNSNQHQHF. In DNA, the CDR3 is TGTGCCAGCAGCCCGAGCGGGAATAGCAATCAGCACCAGCATTTT.

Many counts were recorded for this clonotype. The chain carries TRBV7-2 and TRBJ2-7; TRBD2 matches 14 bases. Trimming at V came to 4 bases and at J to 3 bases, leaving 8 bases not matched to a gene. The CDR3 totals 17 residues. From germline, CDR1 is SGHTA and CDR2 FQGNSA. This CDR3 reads CASSSGLAGGSFYEQYF. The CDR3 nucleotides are TGTGCCAGCAGCTCCGGACTAGCGGGGGGATCTTTCTACGAGCAGTACTTC.

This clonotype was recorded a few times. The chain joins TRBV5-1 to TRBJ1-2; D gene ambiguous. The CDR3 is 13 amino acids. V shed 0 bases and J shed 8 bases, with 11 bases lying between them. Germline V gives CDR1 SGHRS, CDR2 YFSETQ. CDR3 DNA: TGCGCCAGCAGCTTGGGGGGAGTAGAGGGCTACACCTTC. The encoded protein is CASSLGGVEGYTF.

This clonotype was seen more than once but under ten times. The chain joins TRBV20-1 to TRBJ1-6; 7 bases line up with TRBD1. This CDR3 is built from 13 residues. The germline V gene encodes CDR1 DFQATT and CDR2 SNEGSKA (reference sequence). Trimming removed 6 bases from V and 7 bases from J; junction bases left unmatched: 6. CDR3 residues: CSAESGQNSPLHF. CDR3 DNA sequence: TGCAGTGCCGAATCGGGACAGAATTCACCCCTCCACTTT.

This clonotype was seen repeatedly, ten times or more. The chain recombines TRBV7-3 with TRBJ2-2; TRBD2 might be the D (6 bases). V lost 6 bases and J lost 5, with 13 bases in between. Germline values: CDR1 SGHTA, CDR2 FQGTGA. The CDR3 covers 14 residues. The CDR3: CASSYGGETGELFF. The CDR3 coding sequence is TGTGCCAGCAGTTACGGAGGGGAAACCGGGGAGCTGTTTTTT.

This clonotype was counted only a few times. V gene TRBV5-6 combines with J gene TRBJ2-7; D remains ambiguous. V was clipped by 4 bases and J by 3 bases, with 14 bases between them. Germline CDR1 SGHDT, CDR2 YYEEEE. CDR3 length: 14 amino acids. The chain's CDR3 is CASSPAGRHYEQYV. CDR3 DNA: TGTGCCAGCAGCCCGGCCGGGCGCCACTACGAGCAGTACGTC.

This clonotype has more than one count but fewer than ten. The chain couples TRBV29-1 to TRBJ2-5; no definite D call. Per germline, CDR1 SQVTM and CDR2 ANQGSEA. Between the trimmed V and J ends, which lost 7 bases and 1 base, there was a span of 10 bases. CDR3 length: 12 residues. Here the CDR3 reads CSGDQIQETQYF. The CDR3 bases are TGCAGCGGAGACCAAATCCAAGAGACCCAGTACTTC.

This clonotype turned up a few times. This CDR3 reads CASGLVQRQGQETQYF. The CDR3 nucleotides read TGTGCTAGTGGTTTGGTACAGCGGCAGGGCCAAGAGACCCAGTACTTC. V is TRBV12-5 and J is TRBJ2-5; D tentatively fits TRBD1 or TRBD2 (5 bases each). Germline CDR1 LGHNT, CDR2 FRNRAP. Between the trimmed V and J ends, which lost 0 bases and 1 base, there was a span of 12 bases. The CDR3 runs to 16 residues.

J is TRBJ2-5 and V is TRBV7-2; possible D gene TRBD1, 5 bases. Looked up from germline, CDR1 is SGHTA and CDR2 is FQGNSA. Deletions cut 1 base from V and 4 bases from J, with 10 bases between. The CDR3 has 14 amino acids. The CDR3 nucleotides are TGTGCCAGCAGCTTAGGGGCAGGGTTAGAGACCCAGTACTTC. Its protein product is CASSLGAGLETQYF.

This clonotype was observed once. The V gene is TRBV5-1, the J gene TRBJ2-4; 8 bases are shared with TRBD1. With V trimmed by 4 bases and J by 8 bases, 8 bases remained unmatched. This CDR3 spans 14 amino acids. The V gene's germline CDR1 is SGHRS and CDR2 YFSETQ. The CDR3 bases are TGCGCCAGCAGCCCTCGGACAGGGAGTGACATTCAGTACTTC. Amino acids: CASSPRTGSDIQYF.

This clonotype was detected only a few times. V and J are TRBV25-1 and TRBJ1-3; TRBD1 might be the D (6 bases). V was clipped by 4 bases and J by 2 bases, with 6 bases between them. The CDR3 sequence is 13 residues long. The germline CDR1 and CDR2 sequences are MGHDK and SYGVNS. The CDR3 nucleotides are TGTGCCAGCAGTGGGGACACTGGAAACACCATATATTTT. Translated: CASSGDTGNTIYF.

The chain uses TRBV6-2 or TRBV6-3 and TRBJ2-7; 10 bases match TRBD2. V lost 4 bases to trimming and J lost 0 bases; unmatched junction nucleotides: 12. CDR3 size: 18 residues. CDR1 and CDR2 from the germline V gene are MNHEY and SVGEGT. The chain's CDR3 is CASSSPLGAGGSSYEQYF. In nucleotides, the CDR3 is TGTGCCAGCAGTTCCCCCCTCGGAGCGGGGGGGAGCTCCTACGAGCAGTACTTC.

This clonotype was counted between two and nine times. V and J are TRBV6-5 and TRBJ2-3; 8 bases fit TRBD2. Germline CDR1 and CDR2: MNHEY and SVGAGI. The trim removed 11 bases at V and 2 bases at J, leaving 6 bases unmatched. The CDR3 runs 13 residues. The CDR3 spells CAAQRGPTDTQYF. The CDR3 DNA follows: TGTGCCGCTCAGCGGGGGCCCACAGATACGCAGTATTTT.